Following are 25 T cell receptor beta chains from one sample sequenced in a study of long-term antiretroviral therapy in people with HIV. The authors ran the immunoSEQ assay, v3.0, at survey level. Here immunoSEQ multiplex PCR was the method, and the copy in TCRdb shows in-frame clones only, minus some. This table has about 18,000 clones, roughly 80% appearing once. The material was unsorted PBMCs, obtained 0.6 years after starting antiretroviral therapy. Receptors were obtained from a woman under 30 with HIV.

V gene TRBV5-1 combines with J gene TRBJ1-1; TRBD1 might be the D (6 bases). The length of the CDR3 is 15 residues. Germline V gives CDR1 SGHRS, CDR2 YFSETQ. V was cut by 0 bases and J by 5 bases, with 14 bases left in between. CDR3 DNA: TGCGCCAGCAGCTTGGGTGGGGGGCCGGGGACTGAAGCTTTCTTT. Protein: CASSLGGGPGTEAFF.

The V and J genes are TRBV5-5 and TRBJ1-1; D is undetermined. Trimming removed 2 bases from V and 3 bases from J, with 5 bases in between. Germline CDR1 reads SGHKS; CDR2 reads YYEKEE (reference sequence). CDR3 size: 12 residues. DNA of the CDR3: TGTGCCAGCAGCTTTCGGGACACTGAAGCTTTCTTT. Encoded protein: CASSFRDTEAFF.

This clone was seen only once. This chain joins TRBV11-2 and TRBJ1-1; no reliable D call. CDR1 is SGHAT, CDR2 FQNNGV, per germline. Trimming removed 0 bases at V and 8 bases at J, with 16 bases between. The CDR3 contains 15 residues. CDR3 in amino acids: CASSLEVWAEGEAFF. The CDR3 DNA sequence: TGTGCCAGCAGCTTAGAGGTGTGGGCAGAAGGCGAAGCTTTCTTT. The whole variable domain, filled in from reference TRBV11-2 and TRBJ1-1, reads EAGVAQSPRYKIIEKRQSVAFWCNPISGHATLYWYQQILGQGPKLLIQFQNNGVVDDSQLPKDRFSAERLKGVDSTLKIQPAKLEDSAVYLCASSLEVWAEGEAFFGQGTRLTVV.

J is TRBJ2-7 and V is TRBV27; D unclear. CDR1 is MNHEY and CDR2 is SMNVEV in the germline V gene (reference sequence). CDR3 size: 14 residues. V lost 6 bases to trimming and J lost 1 base, with 13 bases between them. The CDR3 loop reads CASRSGKLSYEQYF. CDR3 DNA sequence: TGTGCCAGCAGGTCGGGCAAACTTTCCTACGAGCAGTACTTC.

The rearrangement joins TRBV11-2 to TRBJ1-5; 7 bases match TRBD1. Germline trimming cut 3 bases from V and 3 bases from J; bases unmatched to any gene: 8. The CDR3 extends over 16 amino acids. Germline CDR1 SGHAT, CDR2 FQNNGV. The CDR3 reads CASSFVSGGPNQPQHF. The CDR3 DNA reads TGTGCCAGCAGCTTCGTGTCAGGGGGACCCAATCAGCCCCAGCATTTT.

This chain connects TRBV11-2 to TRBJ1-4, with D hard to call. Germline V CDR1 and CDR2: SGHAT, FQNNGV. CDR3 length: 12 residues. V was pared by 2 bases and J by 10 bases, with 8 bases between. CDR3 in DNA: TGTGCCAGCAGCTTATTCTCCGGAAAACTGTTTTTT. This translates into CASSLFSGKLFF.

The chain carries TRBV7-3 and TRBJ2-2; TRBD2 matches 13 bases. Losses at the gene ends were 5 bases for V and 6 bases for J; bases not matched to a gene: 9. This CDR3 is 17 amino acids long. The germline gives CDR1 SGHTA, CDR2 FQGTGA. CDR3 nucleotides: TGTGCCAGCAGCCGAGCACCGGGACTAGCGGGACCCGGGGAGCTGTTTTTT. Amino acid sequence: CASSRAPGLAGPGELFF. The whole variable domain, remainder taken from reference TRBV7-3 and TRBJ2-2, is GAGVSQTPSNKVTEKGKYVELRCDPISGHTALYWYRQSLGQGPEFLIYFQGTGAADDSGLPNDRFFAVRPEGSVSTLKIQRTERGDSAVYLCASSRAPGLAGPGELFFGEGSRLTVL.

The gene calls are TRBV5-1 and TRBJ2-7, with 10 bases matching TRBD2. The junction had 4 bases not matched to a gene; V was cut back by 0 bases and J by 1 base. The CDR3 extends over 16 amino acids. Per germline, CDR1 SGHRS and CDR2 YFSETQ. The chain's CDR3 is CASSLALAGRSYEQYF. CDR3 sequence (DNA): TGCGCCAGCAGCTTGGCACTAGCGGGGAGATCCTACGAGCAGTACTTC.

The J gene is TRBJ1-2, the V gene TRBV6-1; 8 bases match TRBD1. The CDR3 contains 14 residues. CDR1 MNHNS and CDR2 SASEGT come from the germline V gene. Losses at the gene ends were 7 bases for V and 4 bases for J; bases not matched to a gene: 8. Here the CDR3 reads CASTRDRGSYGYTF. The DNA of the CDR3 is TGTGCCAGCACGCGAGACAGGGGATCCTATGGCTACACCTTC.

This clone turned up a few times. The chain recombines TRBV7-2 with TRBJ2-7; 7 bases are a match to TRBD1. This CDR3 is 15 amino acids long. Trimming removed 2 bases from V and 1 base from J; junction bases left unmatched: 5. Looked up from germline, CDR1 is SGHTA and CDR2 is FQGNSA. CDR3 sequence: CASSLSARGSYEQYF. The CDR3 DNA reads as TGTGCCAGCAGCTTAAGCGCCAGGGGGTCCTACGAGCAGTACTTC.

This clone appeared once. This chain links TRBV18 with TRBJ2-3; D gene uncertain. V dropped 6 bases and J dropped 1 base, with 5 bases sitting between them. CDR1 is KGHSH, CDR2 LQKENI, per germline. The CDR3 totals 12 residues. CDR3 nucleotide sequence: TGTGCCAGCTCCTCAGGCACAGATACGCAGTATTTT. As protein: CASSSGTDTQYF.

The chain couples TRBV6-1 to TRBJ1-1; 9 bases line up with TRBD1. The J segment lost 6 bases and the V segment lost 3 bases, leaving 8 bases of the junction unmatched. CDR1 is MNHNS and CDR2 is SASEGT in the germline V gene. The CDR3 totals 15 residues. CDR3 amino acids: CASSDTGQGLAEAFF. The CDR3 DNA reads as TGTGCCAGCAGTGATACCGGACAGGGGTTGGCTGAAGCTTTCTTT.

This chain links TRBV19 with TRBJ2-2; 7 bases agree with TRBD2. Trimming cost V 5 bases and J 6 bases; bases outside gene matches: 6. This CDR3 is built from 14 residues. The germline V gene has CDR1 LNHDA and CDR2 SQIVND (reference sequence). The CDR3 sequence: CASSSGLGPGELFF. Written as DNA, the CDR3 is TGTGCCAGTAGTTCAGGACTAGGTCCCGGGGAGCTGTTTTTT. The whole variable domain, remainder taken from reference TRBV19 and TRBJ2-2, is DGGITQSPKYLFRKEGQNVTLSCEQNLNHDAMYWYRQDPGQGLRLIYYSQIVNDFQKGDIAEGYSVSREKKESFPLTVTSAQKNPTAFYLCASSSGLGPGELFFGEGSRLTVL.

This chain connects TRBV6-5 to TRBJ2-3; D is possibly TRBD2 (5 bases). Germline CDR1 MNHEY, CDR2 SVGAGI. Trimming left V 6 bases short and J 0 bases short, with 10 bases between. The CDR3 length is 14 residues. CDR3 DNA sequence: TGTGCCAGCAGGAACGGGGTGAGCACAGATACGCAGTATTTT. The encoded protein is CASRNGVSTDTQYF.

The V gene is TRBV27, the J gene TRBJ1-4, with 7 bases identical to TRBD1. J gave up 3 bases and V 6 bases, and 4 bases lay outside the gene matches. The CDR3 contains 14 residues. Germline V gene sequence: CDR1 MNHEY, CDR2 SMNVEV (reference sequence). The CDR3 sequence is CASSEGAPNEKLFF. CDR3 nucleotide sequence: TGTGCCAGCAGCGAGGGGGCCCCTAATGAAAAACTGTTTTTT. The entire variable domain, with the rest obtained from reference TRBV27 and TRBJ1-4, is as follows: EAQVTQNPRYLITVTGKKLTVTCSQNMNHEYMSWYRQDPGLGLRQIYYSMNVEVTDKGDVPEGYKVSRKEKRNFPLILESPSPNQTSLYFCASSEGAPNEKLFFGSGTQLSVL.

This chain joins TRBV29-1 and TRBJ2-1, with 10 bases matching TRBD2. In germline, CDR1 is SQVTM, CDR2 ANQGSEA. V was pared by 8 bases and J by 9 bases, with 7 bases of the junction left unmatched. The CDR3 length is 12 residues. The CDR3 reads CSTTSGKSEQFF. The CDR3 nucleotides read TGCAGCACTACTAGCGGGAAGAGTGAGCAGTTCTTC.

J is TRBJ1-1 and V is TRBV27, with TRBD1 as a possible D gene (6 bases). Germline values: CDR1 MNHEY, CDR2 SMNVEV (reference sequence). The CDR3 is 15 residues long. V was pared by 6 bases and J by 4 bases, with 18 bases between. This CDR3 is CASRNPRGAGTEAFF. Written as DNA, the CDR3 is TGTGCCAGCAGAAATCCCAGGGGTGCCGGCACTGAAGCTTTCTTT.

The chain combines TRBV4-2 with TRBJ2-5; D might be TRBD2 (5 bases). CDR1 and CDR2 (germline): LGHNA, YNFKEQ. Trimming stripped 0 bases from V and 3 bases from J, with 11 bases between. The CDR3 covers 15 residues. Here the CDR3 reads CASSQDWWRKETQYF. Written as DNA, the CDR3 is TGTGCCAGCAGCCAAGATTGGTGGAGGAAAGAGACCCAGTACTTC.

The chain links TRBV6-1 to TRBJ2-7; 7 bases fit TRBD1. The CDR3 has 14 residues. V shed 6 bases, J shed 2 bases, and the junction held 7 bases outside the gene matches. Germline CDR1 reads MNHNS; CDR2 reads SASEGT. CDR3 in DNA: TGTGCCAGCAGGCAGGGGGACAGAACCTACGAGCAGTACTTC. Its protein product is CASRQGDRTYEQYF.

The V and J genes are TRBV25-1 and TRBJ2-1; TRBD2 is a possible D gene (6 bases). The germline V and J ends were trimmed by 4 bases and 5 bases, with 12 bases remaining between them. The CDR3 spans 14 residues. Germline CDR1 is MGHDK and CDR2 is SYGVNS. The CDR3 protein is CASSGGDLDNEQFF. The CDR3 bases are TGTGCCAGCAGTGGGGGGGACTTGGACAATGAGCAGTTCTTC. The variable domain in full, with the rest retrieved from reference TRBV25-1 and TRBJ2-1, is EADIYQTPRYLVIGTGKKITLECSQTMGHDKMYWYQQDPGMELHLIHYSYGVNSTEKGDLSSESTVSRIRTEHFPLTLESARPSHTSQYLCASSGGDLDNEQFFGPGTRLTVL.

The genes are TRBV10-3 and TRBJ2-3; no definite D call. V was pared by 3 bases and J by 0 bases, with 7 bases between. The germline CDR1 and CDR2 sequences are ENHRY and SYGVKD. The CDR3 covers 14 residues. The CDR3 DNA is TGTGCCATCAGTGATACAGTTAGCACAGATACGCAGTATTTT. Translating it yields CAISDTVSTDTQYF.

The rearrangement joins TRBV25-1 to TRBJ1-2; D is perhaps TRBD1 (5 bases). Trimming stripped 4 bases from V and 3 bases from J, with 9 bases between. The CDR3 loop spans 13 amino acids. The germline gives CDR1 MGHDK, CDR2 SYGVNS. The CDR3 coding sequence is TGTGCCAGCAGTGCAGGGAACTACTATGGCTACACCTTC. This encodes CASSAGNYYGYTF.

The rearrangement joins TRBV6-1 to TRBJ1-1; D is undetermined. Trimming removed 3 bases at V and 10 bases at J, with 18 bases between. This CDR3 has 14 residues. Germline CDR1 reads MNHNS; CDR2 reads SASEGT. DNA for the CDR3: TGTGCCAGCAGTGATCCCACCCGCAGCCCGGGAGCTTTCTTT. It translates to CASSDPTRSPGAFF.

The sample holds a few counts of this clone. CDR3 DNA: TGTGCCATCAGTGAGTCGGGGTTCTCGGATTCACCCCTCCACTTT. It translates to CAISESGFSDSPLHF. The rearrangement uses TRBV10-3 and TRBJ1-6; no clear D. Trimming removed 0 bases at V and 8 bases at J, with 11 bases between. Germline V gene lookup returns CDR1 ENHRY and CDR2 SYGVKD. The CDR3 consists of 15 residues.

The sample holds one count of this clone. This sequence joins TRBV6-5 and TRBJ1-1; 8 nucleotides align to TRBD1. The CDR3 totals 14 residues. After removal of 5 bases from V and 2 bases from J, the junction contained 4 bases not matched to a gene. The germline gives CDR1 MNHEY, CDR2 SVGAGI. Written as DNA, the CDR3 is TGTGCCAGCAGTACCGGACAGGGAAACACTGAAGCTTTCTTT. Encoded protein: CASSTGQGNTEAFF.